This TCR beta chain originates from a study of blood T cell repertoires in COVID-19 (dated by TCRdb to the early 2020s). About the study as a whole: Samples covering the acute and convalescent phases of COVID-19 were provided by collaborators in the United States, Italy and Spain. The prospective study material was composed of cDNA or gDNA derived from T cells, B-cell-depleted T cells, or PBMCs. The dataset comprised deeply sampled blood TCRbeta repertoires from subjects exposed to, actively infected with, or recovered from COVID-19. The repertoires were released in a freely available public database intended as a resource for research on the immune response to SARS-CoV-2. Samples were obtained from the ongoing ImmuneRACE study (first 160 participants) and from 1,254 subjects provided by 6 global collaborators. Nearly every sample came with metadata listing a de-identified subject ID, COVID-19 status, age in years and sex. Where available, HLA class I and class II types were taken from metadata supplied by the sample provider and were not determined by assay-based typing.

A note on this clone: It lacks a known antigen. Base quality data are lacking; no much larger clone is found one base away.

Collaborating institutions collected whole blood in K2EDTA tubes following their own protocols. For TCRbeta analysis, collaborators shipped samples as frozen whole blood, isolated PBMCs, or DNA extracted from either of those sample types. TCRbeta CDR3 regions were amplified from genomic DNA using the immunoSEQ Assay, a bias-controlled multiplex PCR. Per the authors' processing: The number of nucleated cells in each sample was estimated by amplification of reference gene primers within the assay. Sequence reads were collapsed and filtered to measure the absolute abundance of every unique TCRbeta CDR3 rearrangement. For each sample, productive Simpson clonality was calculated by taking the square root of Simpson's diversity index across productive rearrangements. TCRdb's version of the immuneACCESS table is confined to in-frame rearrangements and falls short of the full clone set. An unresolved V gene accounts for under half of the shortfall where checked; the remainder is of unknown origin. D and trimming come from the DNA, and the V and J calls and clone size come from that table. This sample gives 150,000 or so clones in total; about 86% of them show up just once. The top ten clonotypes cover about 7% of the sample.

The CDR3 runs 13 amino acids, cysteine and phenylalanine included. Only CDR3 DNA is held: 39 bases, read in frame from base 1. CDR1 and CDR2, per the germline V gene, are MNHNS and SASEGT. Trimming takes 1 base from V and 5 bases from J, and the germline ends sit 6 bases apart. Results the study describes overall, beyond this receptor: The quantity of clinical and demographic metadata differed by source and by participant and was supplied without curation.

Here the chain combines TRBV6-1 and TRBJ1-5, with the D gene not clear enough to name. The sequence derives from a man in his fifties or sixties with active or convalescent COVID-19. The material sequenced was peripheral blood. CDR3 protein: CASSEVVDQPQHF. The nucleotide sequence reads TGTGCCAGCAGTGAAGTAGTGGATCAGCCCCAGCATTTT.